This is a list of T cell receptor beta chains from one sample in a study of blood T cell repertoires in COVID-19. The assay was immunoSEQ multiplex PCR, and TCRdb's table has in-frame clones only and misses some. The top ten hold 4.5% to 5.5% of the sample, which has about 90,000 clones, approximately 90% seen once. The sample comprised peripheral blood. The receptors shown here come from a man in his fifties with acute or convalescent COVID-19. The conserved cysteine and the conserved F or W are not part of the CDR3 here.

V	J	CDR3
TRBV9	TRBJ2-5	ASSAQRSRGVQTQY
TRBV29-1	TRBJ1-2	SVATGNYGYT
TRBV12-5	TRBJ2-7	ASGQTSGRASYEQY
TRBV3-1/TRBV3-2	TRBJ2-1	ASSSGLVNEQF
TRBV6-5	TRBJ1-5	ASTRTGEISQPQH
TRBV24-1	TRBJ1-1	ATSDSRGANSEAF
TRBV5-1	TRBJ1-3	ASSSYQGGGNTIY
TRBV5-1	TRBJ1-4	ASSSTDRGREKLF
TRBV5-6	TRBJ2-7	ASRTGTGNYEQY
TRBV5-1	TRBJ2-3	ASSFYQGGSDTQY
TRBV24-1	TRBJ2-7	ATSDSSGGPNEQY
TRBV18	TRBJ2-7	ASSVKAGLSSYEQY
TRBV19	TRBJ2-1	ASSIDAGAHNEQF
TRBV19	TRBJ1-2	ASSIPGNGYT
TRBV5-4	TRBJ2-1	ASSGTGFSYNEQF
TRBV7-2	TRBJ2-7	ASSLGGLAVFSEQY
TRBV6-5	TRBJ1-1	ASSPWTGSNTEAF
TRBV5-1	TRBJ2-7	ASSSMDSPNRYEQY
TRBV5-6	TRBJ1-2	ASSLYGAGGYGYT
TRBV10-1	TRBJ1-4	ASSVTGSTNEKLF
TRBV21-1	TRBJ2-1	ASSRTGSSYNEQF
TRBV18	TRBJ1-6	ASSPSATAINSPLH
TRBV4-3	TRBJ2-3	ASSRDRGQADTQY
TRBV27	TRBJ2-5	ASSSPGVSALETQY
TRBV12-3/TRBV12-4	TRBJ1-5	ASQTDSNQPQH
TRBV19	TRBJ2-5	ASSPAPTGKSQETQY
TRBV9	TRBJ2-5	ASSVDAPTRDSWRKTQY
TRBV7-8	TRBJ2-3	ASSLQRGSTDTQY
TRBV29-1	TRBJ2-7	SVVKPDEQY
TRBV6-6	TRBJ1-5	ASSPPGSSNQPQH
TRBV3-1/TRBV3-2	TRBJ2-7	ASSWGLGGGSFEQY
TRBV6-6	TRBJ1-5	ASSPSGGGTNQPQH
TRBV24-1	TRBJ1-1	ATSERSGHAF
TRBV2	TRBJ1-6	ASRTVSPLH
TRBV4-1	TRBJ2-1	ASSQAAGTSGYNEQF
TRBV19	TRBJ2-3	ASKEGGWTDTQY
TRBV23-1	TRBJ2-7	ASSQSPQGHEQY
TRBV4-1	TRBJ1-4	ASSQVQQGYDEKLF
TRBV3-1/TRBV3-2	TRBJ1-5	ASSFRDQPQH